This entry lists 20 T cell receptor beta chains sequenced from one sample in a study of immune heterogeneity within non-small cell lung tumors (dated by TCRdb to between 2017 and 2018). For the TCR template, genomic DNA was extracted from bulk tumor tissue, and approximately 600 ng of gDNA was amplified for each sample. During surgery, multiple biopsies were taken from each primary tumor and placed as far apart as possible within the tumor mass. The study cohort was described as untreated and was composed of newly diagnosed NSCLC cases undergoing curative surgery. Instrument used: HiSeq X Ten. A multiplex PCR system amplified the TCR beta CDR3 region, with a first 10-cycle round using 32 V-gene forward and 13 J-gene reverse primers. TCRdb redid the processing of the public reads, applying fastp at Q25 and MiXCR, and retained in-frame beta chains. Rows merge per CDR3 protein into single entries with the most common DNA and genes. This sample gives around 20,000 distinct CDR3 sequences in total; about 30% of them show up just once. The top ten clonotypes cover 3.5% to 5% of the sample.

Sequencing was performed on lung tumor tissue. The receptors stem from a man aged 40-55 years with non-small cell lung cancer.

The chain combines TRBV18 with TRBJ1-4; D not certain. The ends were cut back, 3 bases at V and 8 bases at J, with 4 bases in the middle. The CDR3 spans 11 residues. Germline V lookup: CDR1 KGHSH, CDR2 LQKENI. The CDR3 spells CASSPGEKLFF. The CDR3 bases are TGTGCCAGCTCACCGGGCGAAAAACTGTTTTTT.

This clonotype was seen a handful of times. This sequence joins TRBV5-1 and TRBJ1-5, with D possibly matching TRBD1 (5 bases). The V gene lost 7 bases and the J gene lost 3 bases, with 11 bases spanning the gap. The germline V gene has CDR1 SGHRS and CDR2 YFSETQ. The CDR3 has 13 residues. CDR3 amino acids: CASAMDTNQPQHF. CDR3 nucleotide sequence: TGCGCCAGCGCGATGGACACCAATCAGCCCCAGCATTTT.

CDR3 nucleotide sequence: TGCAGTGCCCTAAAAATGACAGGGAGCTATGGCTACACCTTC. Translating gives CSALKMTGSYGYTF. The chain uses TRBV20-1 and TRBJ1-2, with 7 bases identical to TRBD1. Germline V gene data show CDR1 as DFQATT and CDR2 as SNEGSKA (reference sequence). The CDR3 is 14 residues long. Losses at the gene ends were 6 bases for V and 4 bases for J; bases not matched to a gene: 11.

This clonotype was observed at least ten times. The J gene is TRBJ1-2, the V gene TRBV19, with D tentatively TRBD1 (6 bases). The CDR3 consists of 16 residues. Per germline, CDR1 LNHDA and CDR2 SQIVND (reference sequence). Trimming took off 5 bases at V and 2 bases at J, with 18 bases between the two ends. Written as DNA, the CDR3 is TGTGCCAGTAGTCCCCGGGGGGCATCTGTGAACTATGGCTACACCTTC. It yields the protein CASSPRGASVNYGYTF. The entire variable domain, with the rest obtained from reference TRBV19 and TRBJ1-2, is as follows: DGGITQSPKYLFRKEGQNVTLSCEQNLNHDAMYWYRQDPGQGLRLIYYSQIVNDFQKGDIAEGYSVSREKKESFPLTVTSAQKNPTAFYLCASSPRGASVNYGYTFGSGTRLTVV.

This clonotype was found a few times. This sequence joins TRBV30 and TRBJ1-2, with 7 bases that match TRBD1. CDR1 is GTSNPN, CDR2 SVGIG, per germline (reference sequence). V trimming: 5 bases; J trimming: 6 bases; junction bases outside the gene matches: 6. CDR3 length: 12 amino acids. The CDR3 region has the DNA TGTGCCTGGGGGGACAGTGTAAATGGCTACACCTTC. The encoded protein is CAWGDSVNGYTF.

The chain has TRBV6-1 and TRBJ2-1; D remains unclear. The CDR3 contains 13 residues. Germline V gene sequence: CDR1 MNHNS, CDR2 SASEGT. V shed 7 bases and J shed 0 bases, with 7 bases lying between them. CDR3 region: CASNRNSYNEQFF. In DNA form, the CDR3 reads TGTGCCAGCAACCGAAACTCCTACAATGAGCAGTTCTTC.

This chain links TRBV5-5 with TRBJ1-5, with no clear D. Germline V gene data show CDR1 as SGHKS and CDR2 as YYEKEE (reference sequence). The CDR3 consists of 15 residues. The V end lost 0 bases, the J end lost 7 bases, and 14 bases lay between the germline ends. CDR3 in amino acids: CASSLAFDSRQPQHF. The CDR3 DNA reads as TGTGCCAGCAGCTTGGCCTTCGACTCTAGACAGCCCCAGCATTTT.

This chain connects TRBV29-1 to TRBJ2-6, with D unresolved. Per germline, CDR1 SQVTM and CDR2 ANQGSEA. The CDR3 length is 16 residues. The germline V and J ends were trimmed by 7 bases and 2 bases, with 18 bases remaining between them. The CDR3: CSAATYSGAGANVLTF. Here the CDR3 DNA reads TGCAGCGCCGCGACTTACTCCGGTGCTGGGGCCAACGTCCTGACTTTC.

Concerning this clonotype: A much larger clone differs from this one at a single base, so this may be a read error. This sequence joins TRBV6-1 and TRBJ2-7; D gene uncertain. The CDR3 is made up of 13 amino acids. The germline gives CDR1 MNHNS, CDR2 SASEGT. Between the trimmed V and J ends, which lost 1 base and 12 bases, there was a span of 16 bases. The CDR3 reads CASSEGAPGPPYF. CDR3 nucleotides: TGTGCCAGCAGTGAAGGGGCCCCCGGGCCGCCGTACTTC.

The sample holds many counts of this clonotype. This chain connects TRBV2 to TRBJ2-7, with 7 bases identical to TRBD2. The J segment lost 3 bases and the V segment lost 2 bases, leaving 4 bases of the junction unmatched. The CDR3 length is 14 residues. The germline V gene has CDR1 SNHLY and CDR2 FYNNEI. CDR3 region: CASSELAANYEQYF. CDR3 nucleotide sequence: TGTGCCAGCAGTGAACTAGCGGCCAACTACGAGCAGTACTTC.

This clonotype has just a few counts. The chain is built from TRBV10-3 and TRBJ2-1; the match to TRBD1 covers 8 bases. The CDR3 sequence is 13 residues long. Per germline, CDR1 ENHRY and CDR2 SYGVKD. V trimming: 7 bases; J trimming: 8 bases; junction bases outside the gene matches: 7. CDR3 in DNA: TGTGCCATCACCCGGACAGGGTCCGATGAGCAGTTCTTC. This codes for CAITRTGSDEQFF.

This clonotype appeared many times. The genes are TRBV7-2 and TRBJ2-7; D remains unclear. Germline-derived CDR1 and CDR2 are SGHTA and FQGNSA. Deletions cut 1 base from V and 4 bases from J, with 5 bases between. This CDR3 spans 12 amino acids. The CDR3: CASSLVDYEQYF. The CDR3 nucleotides are TGTGCCAGCAGCTTAGTAGATTACGAGCAGTACTTC.

Points on this clonotype: A much larger clone differs by one base, so this may be a read error. The chain carries TRBV28 and TRBJ1-5; 7 nucleotides line up with TRBD1. Germline V CDR1 and CDR2: MDHEN, SYDVKM. The CDR3 runs 15 residues. V lost 3 bases and J lost 8; bases outside the gene matches: 10. The CDR3 here is CASSFAGTATKPQHF. The CDR3 region has the DNA TGTGCCAGCAGTTTTGCAGGGACAGCTACGAAGCCCCAGCATTTT.

This clonotype was recorded a few times. This rearrangement joins TRBV30 to TRBJ2-3, with D possibly being TRBD1 or TRBD2 (5 bases each). Per the germline V gene, CDR1 is GTSNPN and CDR2 is SVGIG (reference sequence). The CDR3 contains 16 residues. V shed 0 bases and J shed 0 bases, with 13 bases lying between them. In nucleotides, the CDR3 is TGTGCCTGGAGTGTGGGGACCTTCCGTAGCACAGATACGCAGTATTTT. It specifies CAWSVGTFRSTDTQYF.

This clonotype is judged medium-sized. The V call is TRBV6-1, the J call TRBJ1-2, with D tentatively TRBD1 (6 bases). In germline, CDR1 is MNHNS, CDR2 SASEGT. V was pared by 7 bases and J by 3 bases, with 12 bases between. The CDR3 consists of 13 residues. The CDR3 nucleotides are TGTGCCAGCACGAAAGACAGGCACTATGGCTACACCTTC. Translation: CASTKDRHYGYTF.

The V call is TRBV9, the J call TRBJ1-6; D remains unclear. CDR3 length: 14 residues. The germline V and J ends were trimmed by 0 bases and 8 bases, with 9 bases remaining between them. CDR1 and CDR2 from the germline V gene are SGDLS and YYNGEE. DNA of the CDR3: TGTGCCAGCAGCGTAGATAGAAGTTATTCACCCCTCCACTTT. It encodes CASSVDRSYSPLHF.

This clonotype has more than one count but fewer than ten. The J gene is TRBJ1-5, the V gene TRBV9; D is uncertain. The CDR3 is 15 residues long. The germline CDR1 and CDR2 sequences are SGDLS and YYNGEE. V lost 4 bases and J 3 bases, leaving 14 bases between the germline ends. The CDR3 spells CASSPGSGPNQPQHF. CDR3 DNA sequence: TGTGCCAGCAGCCCCGGGTCCGGACCCAATCAGCCCCAGCATTTT. Combining the CDR3 with reference TRBV9 and TRBJ1-5 gives the whole variable domain DSGVTQTPKHLITATGQRVTLRCSPRSGDLSVYWYQQSLDQGLQFLIQYYNGEERAKGNILERFSAQQFPDLHSELNLSSLELGDSALYFCASSPGSGPNQPQHFGDGTRLSIL.

Concerning this clonotype: This may come from a read error, since a much larger clone is one base off. The chain is built from TRBV6-5 and TRBJ1-2; the D gene is possibly TRBD1 (6 bases). The CDR3 covers 12 residues. Trimming left V 5 bases short and J 9 bases short, with 13 bases between. CDR1 is MNHEY and CDR2 is SVGAGI in the germline V gene. Here the CDR3 reads CASSVQGICYTF. The CDR3 coding sequence is TGTGCCAGCAGTGTACAGGGTATCTGCTACACCTTC.

The gene calls are TRBV9 and TRBJ2-1; D possibly matches TRBD1 or TRBD2 (5 bases each). V lost 0 bases to trimming and J lost 6 bases, with 13 bases between them. This CDR3 is 15 amino acids long. Germline V CDR1 and CDR2: SGDLS, YYNGEE. The CDR3 DNA is TGTGCCAGCAGCGTAGGATATGGGGGTCGCAATGAGCAGTTCTTC. Translation: CASSVGYGGRNEQFF.

The table lists this clonotype with a few counts. This sequence joins TRBV30 and TRBJ1-2; 8 nucleotides match TRBD1. CDR1 is GTSNPN, CDR2 SVGIG, per germline (reference sequence). Trimming removed 3 bases from V and 4 bases from J; junction bases left unmatched: 10. The CDR3 has 15 residues. The CDR3 DNA follows: TGTGCCTGGAGCAAAGACAGGGGTGTAAGCTATGGCTACACCTTC. Translating it yields CAWSKDRGVSYGYTF.